These 24 T cell receptor beta chains share one sample of origin, sequenced in a study of control samples from healthy donors and cancer patients. Clones were sequenced by immunoSEQ multiplex PCR, and TCRdb holds only the in-frame ones, with some missing. The data contain tens of thousands of clones, less than 90% of them seen just once; the ten biggest clones take up about half. Sequences were obtained from blood. Receptor source: a man in his fifties or sixties in good health.

This chain connects TRBV7-2 to TRBJ2-1, with 10 positions matching TRBD2. CDR1 and CDR2 from the germline V gene are SGHTA and FQGNSA. The junction had 10 bases not matched to a gene; V was cut back by 2 bases and J by 6 bases. This CDR3 region has 17 residues. The CDR3 bases are TGTGCCAGCAGCTTAAGAGGAAGAGCGGGGGGGCTCAATGAGCAGTTCTTC. Amino acids: CASSLRGRAGGLNEQFF.

The DNA for the CDR3 is TGTGCCAGGTTGTTGGACAGCAATCAGCCCCAGCATTTT. This gives the protein CARLLDSNQPQHF. This chain uses TRBV6-5 with TRBJ1-5; D remains unclear. Trimming took off 9 bases at V and 1 base at J, with 10 bases between the two ends. Per the germline V gene, CDR1 is MNHEY and CDR2 is SVGAGI. This CDR3 spans 13 amino acids.

V gene TRBV28 combines with J gene TRBJ2-1; D is perhaps TRBD2 (6 bases). The V and J ends lost 5 bases and 0 bases respectively, with 11 bases between them. From germline, CDR1 is MDHEN and CDR2 SYDVKM. The CDR3 contains 15 residues. The CDR3 DNA is TGTGCCAGCAGTCCAACGACTAGCTCCTACAATGAGCAGTTCTTC. It specifies CASSPTTSSYNEQFF.

The chain joins TRBV27 to TRBJ2-7; TRBD1 or TRBD2 may be the D gene (5 bases each). This CDR3 comprises 14 residues. Germline values: CDR1 MNHEY, CDR2 SMNVEV (reference sequence). The V gene lost 5 bases and the J gene lost 3 bases, with 14 bases spanning the gap. CDR3 loop: CASSPLRGHYEQYF. As DNA, the CDR3 is TGTGCCAGCAGTCCCTTGAGGGGCCACTACGAGCAGTACTTC.

This clone was observed a single time. The J gene is TRBJ1-2, the V gene TRBV19; perhaps TRBD1 as D (5 bases). The CDR3 contains 17 residues. Germline V CDR1 and CDR2: LNHDA, SQIVND (reference sequence). The V end lost 5 bases, the J end lost 2 bases, and 21 bases lay between the germline ends. Here the CDR3 DNA reads TGTGCCAGTAGTTTTGGGGGGTCGGGCACCCGAAACTATGGCTACACCTTC. Translating it yields CASSFGGSGTRNYGYTF.

This rearrangement joins TRBV12-3 or TRBV12-4 to TRBJ1-1; D uncertain. Trimming stripped 4 bases from V and 2 bases from J, with 8 bases between. This CDR3 has 13 residues. CDR3 amino acids: CASSSRVNTEAFF. Here the CDR3 DNA reads TGTGCCAGCAGTTCAAGGGTCAACACTGAAGCTTTCTTT.

CDR3: CASSYPYYGYTF. The CDR3 DNA sequence: TGTGCCAGCAGTTACCCCTACTATGGCTACACCTTC. This sequence joins TRBV12-3 or TRBV12-4 and TRBJ1-2; D uncertain. The CDR3 runs 12 residues. The V and J ends lost 4 bases and 3 bases respectively, with 6 bases between them.

CDR3 bases: TGTGCCAGCAGCTTTAACCGGGAGGCAGGGGTAGTTGATGAGCAGTTCTTC. It codes for CASSFNREAGVVDEQFF. The chain combines TRBV11-2 with TRBJ2-1; D perhaps matches TRBD2 (7 bases). V lost 3 bases, J lost 8 bases, and 23 bases lay in between. Germline V lookup: CDR1 SGHAT, CDR2 FQNNGV. This CDR3 contains 17 residues.

This CDR3 is CASSLFVAYNSPLHF. As DNA, the CDR3 is TGTGCCAGCAGTTTATTCGTGGCCTATAATTCACCCCTCCACTTT. This rearrangement joins TRBV27 to TRBJ1-6; D uncertain. The V end was cut by 1 base, the J end by 2 bases, with 6 bases between. The CDR3 is 15 residues long. Germline CDR1 is MNHEY and CDR2 is SMNVEV (reference sequence).

The rearrangement joins TRBV12-3 or TRBV12-4 to TRBJ2-5; D is ambiguous. The CDR3 consists of 13 residues. The V gene lost 6 bases and the J gene lost 5 bases, with 13 bases spanning the gap. Here the CDR3 DNA reads TGTGCCAGCAGCCTCAACGCCCGGGAGACCCAGTACTTC. This sequence encodes CASSLNARETQYF.

The chain carries TRBV10-3 and TRBJ1-1, with no clear D. V shed 3 bases and J shed 0 bases, with 17 bases lying between them. In germline, CDR1 is ENHRY, CDR2 SYGVKD. This CDR3 has 17 amino acids. The CDR3 reads CAISDTKSGGLNTEAFF. CDR3 nucleotides: TGTGCCATCAGTGATACAAAGAGTGGAGGTTTGAACACTGAAGCTTTCTTT.

This clone was seen only a few times. This rearrangement joins TRBV7-8 to TRBJ1-4; the match to TRBD1 covers 9 bases. The CDR3 is made up of 16 amino acids. After removal of 0 bases from V and 7 bases from J, the junction contained 6 bases not matched to a gene. The germline gives CDR1 SGHVS, CDR2 FQNEAQ. As DNA, the CDR3 is TGTGCCAGCAGCTTAGCTACCGGGACAGGGTTTGAAAAACTGTTTTTT. Amino acid sequence: CASSLATGTGFEKLFF. Looking up the rest from reference TRBV7-8 and TRBJ1-4 gives the full variable domain: GAGVSQSPRYKVAKRGQDVALRCDPISGHVSLFWYQQALGQGPEFLTYFQNEAQLDKSGLPSDRFFAERPEGSVSTLKIQRTQQEDSAVYLCASSLATGTGFEKLFFGSGTQLSVL.

This clone appeared a few times. The chain combines TRBV4-2 with TRBJ2-1; 9 bases agree with TRBD2. The germline V gene has CDR1 LGHNA and CDR2 YNFKEQ. Germline trimming cut 3 bases from V and 6 bases from J; bases unmatched to any gene: 6. The length of the CDR3 is 15 residues. This CDR3 reads CASSQVLAGSNEQFF. The CDR3 DNA sequence: TGTGCCAGCAGCCAGGTCCTAGCGGGAAGCAATGAGCAGTTCTTC.

The chain uses TRBV19 and TRBJ2-6; D remains unclear. The V end lost 5 bases, the J end lost 1 base, and 3 bases lay between the germline ends. Germline CDR1 LNHDA, CDR2 SQIVND (reference sequence). The CDR3 is made up of 13 amino acids. The CDR3 spells CASSESGANVLTF. The CDR3 region has the DNA TGTGCCAGTAGTGAATCTGGGGCCAACGTCCTGACTTTC.

This clone came up once. The chain couples TRBV4-1 to TRBJ2-5, with TRBD2 matching 13 bases. The CDR3 has 16 amino acids. The germline gives CDR1 MGHRA, CDR2 YSYEKL. Trimming took 1 base from V and 4 from J; bases not matched to a gene: 3. The CDR3 nucleotides read TGCGCCAGCAGCCAAGGGACTAGCGGGAGTGGAGAGACCCAGTACTTC. Amino acid sequence: CASSQGTSGSGETQYF.

This clone was observed a handful of times. This rearrangement joins TRBV27 to TRBJ2-2, with D unclear. V gave up 8 bases and J gave up 0 bases, with 10 bases separating them. The V gene's germline CDR1 is MNHEY and CDR2 SMNVEV (reference sequence). The CDR3 extends over 14 amino acids. CDR3 sequence reads: CASLDNPNTGELFF. The DNA of the CDR3 is TGTGCCAGCCTTGATAACCCGAACACCGGGGAGCTGTTTTTT.

The V and J genes are TRBV10-3 and TRBJ1-6, with 7 bases fitting TRBD1. J gave up 8 bases and V 3 bases, and 4 bases lay outside the gene matches. Germline V lookup: CDR1 ENHRY, CDR2 SYGVKD. This CDR3 is built from 14 residues. CDR3 coding DNA: TGTGCCATCAGTGAAGGAGGGGGCGATTCACCCCTCCACTTT. It codes for CAISEGGGDSPLHF.

The rearrangement joins TRBV5-1 to TRBJ1-5, with D hard to call. The CDR3 loop spans 15 amino acids. Germline CDR1 reads SGHRS; CDR2 reads YFSETQ. With 4 bases removed from V and 5 bases from J, the gap between germline ends came to 16 bases. The CDR3 loop reads CASSPREGSDQPQHF. The DNA for the CDR3 is TGCGCCAGCAGCCCTCGGGAAGGGTCGGATCAGCCCCAGCATTTT.

This sequence joins TRBV19 and TRBJ1-5; D might be TRBD1 (5 bases). Trimming left V 6 bases short and J 6 bases short, with 15 bases between. The CDR3 length is 14 residues. CDR1 is LNHDA, CDR2 SQIVND, per germline (reference sequence). The CDR3 loop is CASRFREEGQPQHF. The CDR3 DNA sequence: TGTGCCAGTAGATTCAGGGAGGAGGGTCAGCCCCAGCATTTT.

V and J are TRBV3-1 (or the pseudogene TRBV3-2) and TRBJ1-2, with D tentatively TRBD1 (5 bases). The CDR3 is 14 residues long. The germline V and J ends were trimmed by 3 bases and 2 bases, with 10 bases remaining between them. Germline V gene lookup returns CDR1 LGHDT and CDR2 YNNKEL (reference sequence). The CDR3, as DNA: TGTGCCAGCAGCCATGAAGACAGAAACTATGGCTACACCTTC. Its translation is CASSHEDRNYGYTF.

A remark on this clone: The sample contains more than one DNA sequence encoding this CDR3. This sequence joins TRBV9 and TRBJ1-6; 7 nucleotides agree with TRBD1. The CDR3 consists of 20 residues. The junction had 27 bases not matched to a gene; V was cut back by 0 bases and J by 15 bases. Germline-derived CDR1 and CDR2 are SGDLS and YYNGEE. The CDR3 loop reads CASSVVGGGGHPSGDCYLHF. Written as DNA, the CDR3 is TGTGCCAGCAGCGTAGTAGGGGGCGGGGGACACCCGTCGGGAGATTGTTACCTCCACTTT.

The chain has TRBV28 and TRBJ1-2; unclear D gene. This CDR3 is built from 12 residues. Trimming pared 4 bases from V and 4 bases from J, leaving 7 bases between. Germline CDR1 is MDHEN and CDR2 is SYDVKM. CDR3: CASSSGAYGYTF. The CDR3 DNA sequence: TGTGCCAGCAGTTCCGGAGCCTATGGCTACACCTTC.

This clone appeared a few times. The chain carries TRBV4-3 and TRBJ1-2; 7 nucleotides agree with TRBD1. Germline CDR1 and CDR2: LGHNA and YSLEER. This CDR3 has 15 amino acids. V lost 1 base and J lost 5; bases outside the gene matches: 7. The CDR3 coding sequence is TGCGCCAGCAGCCAAGGCCCTGGGACAGCGTATGGCTACACCTTC. Its protein product is CASSQGPGTAYGYTF.

The chain uses TRBV24-1 and TRBJ2-1; D call uncertain. The CDR3 spans 13 residues. Germline V gene lookup returns CDR1 KGHDR and CDR2 SFDVKD. Trimming removed 5 bases from V and 7 bases from J, with 11 bases in between. This CDR3 reads CATSGRGGNEQFF. The CDR3 DNA sequence: TGTGCCACCAGTGGCAGAGGTGGGAATGAGCAGTTCTTC.